The rows below give T cell receptor beta chains drawn from one sample of a study of CD8 T cells in ankylosing spondylitis. TCRdb called the 5' RACE reads again in MiXCR, with one record for every CDR3 protein. The profile shows under 130,000 distinct CDR3 sequences, about 25% of them singletons. Sequenced material: synovial fluid, either unsorted or a sorted T cell fraction (not recorded which). These TCRs come from a male donor with ankylosing spondylitis. Each CDR3 is given with its conserved first and last residue. D genes are given only for firm matches. The size of a clone is reported for some rows only, either as once, few or many, or as a class for expanded clones.

clone_size d_call j_call v_call cdr3_nt cdr3_aa
- - TRBJ2-1 TRBV12-3/TRBV12-4 TGTGCCAGCAGTTTAGGGGGAGGGGGATTTGTTGAGCAGTTCTTC CASSLGGGGFVEQFF
- - TRBJ1-1 TRBV2 TGTGCCAGTCGACTGACAGGGAACACTGAAGCTTTCTTT CASRLTGNTEAFF
few - TRBJ2-2 TRBV5-1 TGCGCCAGCAGCTTGGTTCATGGTAACACCGGGGAGCTGTTTTTT CASSLVHGNTGELFF
few TRBD2 TRBJ2-7 TRBV11-2 TGTGCCAGCAGCTTAGCAACTAGCGGGAGGACAGAGCAGTACTTC CASSLATSGRTEQYF
few - TRBJ1-2 TRBV12-3/TRBV12-4 TGTGCCAGCAGTTCCCTTGGGAGTGTGTACACCTTC CASSSLGSVYTF
few - TRBJ2-5 TRBV6-1 TGTGCCAGCACCCAGGGGAGGGGCCAAGAGACCCAGTACTTC CASTQGRGQETQYF
few TRBD2 TRBJ2-1 TRBV20-1 TGCAGTGCTGGGTCGGCGGGGGGACTAGCAGGGAATGAGCAGTTCTTC CSAGSAGGLAGNEQFF
- - TRBJ2-3 TRBV7-7 TGTGCCAGCAGCCCCCGGACCCCTGGGGGCACAGATACGCAGTATTTT CASSPRTPGGTDTQYF
- - TRBJ1-3 TRBV7-9 TGTGCCAGCAGCCCGCGTGGCAGGGGATCTGGAAACACCATATATTTT CASSPRGRGSGNTIYF
- - TRBJ1-6 TRBV3-1 TGTGCCAGCAGCCAAGACCGGGGGTTCTATAATTCACCCCTCCACTTT CASSQDRGFYNSPLHF
few - TRBJ2-3 TRBV2 TGTGCCAGCAGCTGGGACGTCACAGATACGCAGTATTTT CASSWDVTDTQYF
- - TRBJ2-2 TRBV13 TGTGCCAGCAGCTTAGTCGGCGGTCTTGGGGACGGGGAGCTGTTTTTT CASSLVGGLGDGELFF
- TRBD2 TRBJ2-1 TRBV11-3 TGTGCCAGCAGCTTAGAGGGGCGACTAGCATCCTACAATGAGCAGTTCTTC CASSLEGRLASYNEQFF
few - TRBJ2-3 TRBV12-3/TRBV12-4 TGTGCCAGCCGTTCTATGACAAGCGAGGGGGGAGATACGCAGTATTTT CASRSMTSEGGDTQYF
many - TRBJ1-4 TRBV7-9 TGTGCCAGCGGGGGAGGAGTAACTAATGAAAAACTGTTTTTT CASGGGVTNEKLFF
medium-sized TRBD2 TRBJ2-5 TRBV10-3 TGTGCCATCAATACTAGCGGGAGACAAGAGACCCAGTACTTC CAINTSGRQETQYF
medium-sized - TRBJ2-3 TRBV20-1 TGCAGTGCAAGCGCCGTCCGCGAGGGAAATACGCAGTATTTT CSASAVREGNTQYF